This TCR beta chain was identified in a study of shared clonotypes between healthy human individuals (TCRdb year 2020). The study in broad terms: The cohort comprised two women and a few men aged 18 to 49 years. To estimate repertoire size and how much clonotype sharing occurs between individuals, the study deeply sequenced the blood TCR repertoires of roughly 5 healthy adults. Libraries were prepared and TCR repertoires were sequenced by different laboratories using diverse techniques, in order to increase sequencing depth and limit assay-specific biases. Leukapheresis yielded between about 0.9 and 8.9 billion PBMCs per donor.

In the case of this clone: What this receptor recognizes is not known. A far larger clone is one nucleotide away, so this likely arose from a read error. Other DNA sequences from this sample encode an identical CDR3 as well.

Taken from cysteine to phenylalanine, the CDR3 has 16 residues. The kept DNA is CDR3 alone, 48 bases in frame from the first base. V is cut by 4 bases and J by 4 bases, and the space between the germline ends is 19 bases. In the germline V gene, CDR1 corresponds to MNHNS and CDR2 to SASEGT. What the study reported, not specific to this receptor: Pairwise subsampling led to the expectation that sequencing depth would affect the degree of clonotype sharing among donors. Sampling was restricted to blood, and TCR repertoires in tissues likely differ from the TCR repertoires found in blood. Because the study included only a small number of donors, the genetic and exposure-history diversity represented was limited.

Using the deep immunoSEQ assay, multiplex PCR amplified TCR CDR3 regions from genomic DNA. Extracted genomic DNA from each cell subset was spread evenly across all wells of several immunoSEQ 96-well plates, with each plate serving as a replicate. For unsorted PBMC, approximately 0.3 ug genomic DNA, equal to roughly 32,000 T cell genomes, was loaded into each replicate PCR. Ten immunoSEQ deep assay plates were used to sequence the unsorted PBMC genomic DNA. The purified libraries were quantified using a Qubit 3.0 fluorometer, sized with a Bioanalyzer 2100, and then quantified again using the KAPA Library Quantification kit. Every immunoSEQ 96-well plate was sequenced on a dedicated single-read 150-cycle Illumina NextSeq 550 flow cell. The paper's data handling went like this. Because only junctional sequences without quality scores were contained in the immunoSEQ output, filtering matching that applied to full-length reads could not be performed. To assign V/J genes and CDR3, sequences were annotated using PyIR, a Python wrapper for IgBLAST v1.9, with IMGT germline references. Reads with weak V/J assignments (E-value above 1e-6), missing CDR3, stop codons, out-of-frame junctions, or ambiguous translated residues were removed. V3J clonotypes were defined by identical inferred V gene, J gene, and CDR3 amino acid sequence. The percentage overlap between two repertoires was calculated by dividing the number of shared unique clonotypes by the size of the smaller repertoire. RTK rarefaction, the Chao1 estimator, and Recon v2.1 estimates of unobserved clonotypes were used to assess repertoire richness. TCRdb took this table from immuneACCESS and kept in-frame rearrangements with V and J called. Such tables lack part of the clones; where checked against another copy, unresolved V genes explain under half of the gap, and the rest is unexplained. That table furnishes V, J and clone size, whereas the DNA furnished D and trimming. The table for this sample lists hundreds of thousands of clones; around three quarters of them were counted only once. Together, the top ten hold around 12% of the sample.

Healthy HIV-negative adults with no recently reported acute infections or vaccinations were included as donors. All donors were Caucasian adults living in Nashville, Tennessee, USA. For unsorted samples, tens of millions of PBMCs were counted and genomic DNA was extracted with the QIAamp DNA Blood Mini kit. After blood collection by leukapheresis, PBMCs were isolated using Ficoll-Histopaque density gradient centrifugation and then cryopreserved in the vapor phase of liquid nitrogen. Sample: PBMCs. The chain is encoded by TRBV6-1 joined to TRBJ1-2; perhaps TRBD1 is the D gene, with 5 bases matching. This sequence was found in a woman between 35 and 50 years old in good health. Some clones in this sample may be carry-over from other donors' samples. The CDR3 protein is CASSAEDDRPGYGYTF. The DNA is TGTGCCAGCAGTGCCGAAGACGACAGACCAGGCTATGGCTACACCTTC.